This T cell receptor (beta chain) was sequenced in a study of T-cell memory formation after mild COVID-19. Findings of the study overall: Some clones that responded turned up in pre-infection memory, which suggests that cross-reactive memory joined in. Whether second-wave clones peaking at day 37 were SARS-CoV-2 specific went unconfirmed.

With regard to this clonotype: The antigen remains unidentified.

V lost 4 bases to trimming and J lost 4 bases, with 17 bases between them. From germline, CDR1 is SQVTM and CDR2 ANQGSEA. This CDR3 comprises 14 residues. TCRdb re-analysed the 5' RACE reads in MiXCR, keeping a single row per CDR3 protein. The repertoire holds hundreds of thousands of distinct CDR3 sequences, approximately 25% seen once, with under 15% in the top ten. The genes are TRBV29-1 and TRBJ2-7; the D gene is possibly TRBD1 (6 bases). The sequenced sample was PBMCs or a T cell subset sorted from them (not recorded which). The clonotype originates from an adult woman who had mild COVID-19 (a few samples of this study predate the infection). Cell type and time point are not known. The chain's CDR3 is CSVAAPGTTYEQYF. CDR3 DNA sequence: TGCAGCGTTGCGGCCCCCGGGACAACATACGAGCAGTACTTC.